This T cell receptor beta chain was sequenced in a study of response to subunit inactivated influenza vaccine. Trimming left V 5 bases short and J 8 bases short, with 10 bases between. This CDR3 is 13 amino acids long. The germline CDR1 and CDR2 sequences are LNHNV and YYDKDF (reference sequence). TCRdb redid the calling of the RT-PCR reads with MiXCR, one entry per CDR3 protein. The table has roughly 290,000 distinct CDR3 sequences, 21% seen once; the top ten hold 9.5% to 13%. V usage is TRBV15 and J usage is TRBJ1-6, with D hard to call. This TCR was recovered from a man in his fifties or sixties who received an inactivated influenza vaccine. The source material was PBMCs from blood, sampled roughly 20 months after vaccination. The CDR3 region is CATSDRRDSPLHF. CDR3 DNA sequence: TGTGCCACCAGCGATCGACGGGATTCACCCCTCCACTTT.